Below are 23 T cell receptor beta chains sequenced from a single sample in a study of blood T cell repertoires in COVID-19. Assay used: immunoSEQ multiplex PCR; TCRdb lists only in-frame clones, some missing. This sample yields about 88,000 clones, of which around nine tenths are seen a single time; roughly 1.7% belongs to the top ten. Material: peripheral blood. The receptors shown here come from a man in his sixties with acute or convalescent COVID-19.

The sample holds a few counts of this clone. The rearrangement links TRBV6-2 or TRBV6-3 to TRBJ2-1; 8 bases line up with TRBD1. Germline V gene data show CDR1 as MNHEY and CDR2 as SVGEGT. This CDR3 spans 15 amino acids. Unmatched junction bases numbered 8, after V lost 5 bases and J lost 5 bases. This CDR3 reads CASSHNPDRDNEQFF. The CDR3, as DNA: TGTGCCAGCAGTCATAATCCGGACAGGGACAATGAGCAGTTCTTC.

The gene calls are TRBV4-3 and TRBJ1-6; no reliable D call. This CDR3 has 14 residues. Germline V lookup: CDR1 LGHNA, CDR2 YSLEER. Trimming shortened V by 4 bases and J by 0 bases, and 4 bases separated the two germline ends. CDR3 region: CASSPSSYNSPLHF. The CDR3 DNA reads as TGCGCCAGCAGCCCTAGCTCCTATAATTCACCCCTCCACTTT.

This chain connects TRBV27 to TRBJ1-6; possible D gene TRBD1, 6 bases. CDR3 length: 14 amino acids. Deletions cut 5 bases from V and 10 bases from J, with 15 bases between. CDR1 is MNHEY, CDR2 SMNVEV, per germline (reference sequence). CDR3 protein: CASSLQGFGSPLHF. CDR3 nucleotide sequence: TGTGCCAGCAGTCTACAGGGTTTCGGATCACCCCTCCACTTT.

The V gene is TRBV29-1, the J gene TRBJ2-3; D remains ambiguous. Trimming pared 5 bases from V and 3 bases from J, leaving 12 bases between. The CDR3 totals 13 residues. Germline CDR1 is SQVTM and CDR2 is ANQGSEA. The CDR3: CSVYGGLTDTQYF. The DNA of the CDR3 is TGCAGCGTTTATGGCGGATTAACAGATACGCAGTATTTT.

J is TRBJ1-2 and V is TRBV5-6; 8 nucleotides match TRBD1. The germline CDR1 and CDR2 sequences are SGHDT and YYEEEE. The CDR3 sequence is 16 residues long. V gave up 5 bases and J gave up 8 bases; unmatched junction bases: 17. The CDR3 nucleotides read TGTGCCAGCAGAGGGGGACAGGCCCGCCGTCCCGGGGGCTACACCTTC. This translates into CASRGGQARRPGGYTF.

The chain combines TRBV6-5 with TRBJ2-3, with 9 nucleotides matching TRBD2. The length of the CDR3 is 15 residues. The V gene end was trimmed by 6 bases and the J gene end by 3 bases; junction bases not matched to a gene: 7. From germline, CDR1 is MNHEY and CDR2 SVGAGI. The CDR3 reads CASSRSGSPTDTQYF. DNA of the CDR3: TGTGCCAGCAGCCGTAGCGGGAGTCCGACAGATACGCAGTATTTT.

This chain uses TRBV4-1 with TRBJ1-6; D not certain. The CDR3 has 13 residues. V lost 0 bases to trimming and J lost 8 bases, with 5 bases between them. CDR1 and CDR2 from the germline V gene are MGHRA and YSYEKL. The CDR3 nucleotides read TGCGCCAGCAGCCAAGATCTATATTCACCCCTCCACTTT. Its translation is CASSQDLYSPLHF.

This chain uses TRBV5-5 with TRBJ1-3, with TRBD1 matching over 7 bases. Germline V gene lookup returns CDR1 SGHKS and CDR2 YYEKEE (reference sequence). Trimming cost V 3 bases and J 4 bases; bases outside gene matches: 10. The CDR3 contains 16 residues. CDR3 in DNA: TGTGCCAGCAGCTCCCAAACAGGGGAGGCAGGAAACACCATATATTTT. This codes for CASSSQTGEAGNTIYF.

The rearrangement uses TRBV25-1 and TRBJ1-1; TRBD1 might be the D (6 bases). The V end lost 6 bases, the J end lost 2 bases, and 10 bases lay between the germline ends. Germline V gene lookup returns CDR1 MGHDK and CDR2 SYGVNS. The CDR3 spans 13 residues. The DNA for the CDR3 is TGTGCCAGCAGCCGGGGGGCAAACACTGAAGCTTTCTTT. Protein sequence: CASSRGANTEAFF.

The V call is TRBV7-2, the J call TRBJ1-1, with D hard to call. V lost 5 bases, J lost 3 bases, and 13 bases lay in between. This CDR3 comprises 14 residues. CDR1 is SGHTA, CDR2 FQGNSA, per germline. CDR3 region: CASSLLTAYTEAFF. CDR3 bases: TGTGCCAGCAGCCTCCTCACAGCTTACACTGAAGCTTTCTTT.

This sequence joins TRBV2 and TRBJ2-3; a weak D match, TRBD2 (5 bases). Germline V gene sequence: CDR1 SNHLY, CDR2 FYNNEI. V lost 7 bases and J 3 bases, leaving 23 bases between the germline ends. The CDR3 extends over 17 amino acids. This CDR3 reads CASKRVLGLPSTDTQYF. In DNA, the CDR3 is TGTGCCAGCAAGAGGGTACTTGGTTTACCTTCTACAGATACGCAGTATTTT.

The DNA for the CDR3 is TGTGCCAGCAGCCGGGATGCGGGACAGGGGAACAATGAGCAGTTCTTC. Protein: CASSRDAGQGNNEQFF. The chain employs TRBV7-2 and TRBJ2-1; 10 nucleotides agree with TRBD1. Germline CDR1 is SGHTA and CDR2 is FQGNSA. This CDR3 comprises 16 residues. With 5 bases clipped from V and 5 bases from J, the junction kept 9 bases outside the gene matches.

The chain couples TRBV2 to TRBJ2-1; no reliable D call. This CDR3 region has 15 residues. The V gene lost 5 bases and the J gene lost 0 bases, with 11 bases spanning the gap. Germline CDR1 SNHLY, CDR2 FYNNEI. CDR3 nucleotide sequence: TGTGCCAGCAGTTATTACACAAGCTCCTACAATGAGCAGTTCTTC. Translated, it gives CASSYYTSSYNEQFF.

This chain uses TRBV24-1 with TRBJ2-7; the match to TRBD2 covers 10 bases. With 5 bases clipped from V and 0 bases from J, the junction kept 3 bases outside the gene matches. Germline V lookup: CDR1 KGHDR, CDR2 SFDVKD. The CDR3 is 15 residues long. The CDR3 DNA sequence: TGTGCCACCAGTGCCAGCGGGAGGGGCTCCTACGAGCAGTACTTC. Its protein product is CATSASGRGSYEQYF.

This clone has only one observation. CDR3 DNA sequence: TGTGCCAGTAGGCAGCCGGGGAGCACAGATACGCAGTATTTT. This sequence encodes CASRQPGSTDTQYF. The chain combines TRBV19 with TRBJ2-3, with D perhaps TRBD2 (5 bases). Germline CDR1 reads LNHDA; CDR2 reads SQIVND (reference sequence). Trimming took off 6 bases at V and 0 bases at J, with 10 bases between the two ends. The CDR3 consists of 14 residues.

The sample holds one count of this clone. The chain joins TRBV19 to TRBJ1-2, with D maybe TRBD1 (5 bases). The CDR3 is 13 residues long. Trimming removed 11 bases at V and 4 bases at J, with 17 bases between. The germline gives CDR1 LNHDA, CDR2 SQIVND (reference sequence). CDR3 sequence (DNA): TGTGCCTCAACTAATGGGGGGGTCTATGGCTACACCTTC. This encodes CASTNGGVYGYTF.

On this clone itself: The junction does not match germline at one end; this may be a read error. The chain employs TRBV7-7 and TRBJ2-1, with 10 bases aligning to TRBD2. Per the germline V gene, CDR1 is SSHAT and CDR2 is FNYEAQ (reference sequence). This CDR3 region has 15 residues. CDR3: CASSSGTSADNEQFF. The CDR3 DNA is TGTGCTAGCAGCTCCGGGACTAGCGCTGACAATGAGCAGTTCTTC.

In regard to this clone: One junction end disagrees with the germline gene, perhaps due to a read error. The genes are TRBV7-9 and TRBJ2-1; D might be TRBD1 (6 bases). Germline CDR1 reads SEHNR; CDR2 reads FQNEAQ (reference sequence). The CDR3 covers 12 residues. The chain's CDR3 is CASSREQGSWIF. As DNA, the CDR3 is TGTGCCAGCAGCCGAGAACAGGGAAGCTGGATCTTC.

The chain uses TRBV7-9 and TRBJ2-7; D perhaps matches TRBD1 (6 bases). Germline CDR1 and CDR2: SEHNR and FQNEAQ (reference sequence). The CDR3 is made up of 15 amino acids. Deletions cut 5 bases from V and 2 bases from J, with 16 bases between. The CDR3 reads CASSTPRQETYEQYF. The CDR3 region has the DNA TGTGCCAGCAGCACCCCCCGACAGGAAACCTACGAGCAGTACTTC.

V gene TRBV7-9 combines with J gene TRBJ1-5, with TRBD1 as a possible D gene (6 bases). This CDR3 is 14 amino acids long. Trimming shortened V by 4 bases and J by 5 bases, and 12 bases separated the two germline ends. CDR1 and CDR2 from the germline V gene are SEHNR and FQNEAQ (reference sequence). The CDR3 here is CASSSQGIDQPQHF. The CDR3 DNA follows: TGTGCCAGCAGCTCCCAGGGGATCGATCAGCCCCAGCATTTT.

V gene TRBV18 combines with J gene TRBJ1-5; TRBD1 is a possible D gene (5 bases). Trimming took 4 bases from V and 3 from J, leaving 10 bases between them. The CDR3 is 14 residues long. Looked up from germline, CDR1 is KGHSH and CDR2 is LQKENI. The CDR3, as DNA: TGTGCCAGCTCACTTTCGACAGCCAATCAGCCCCAGCATTTT. It translates to CASSLSTANQPQHF.

The V gene is TRBV28, the J gene TRBJ1-4; 7 bases match TRBD1. Trimming took 2 bases from V and 8 from J; bases not matched to a gene: 8. Germline CDR1 and CDR2: MDHEN and SYDVKM. The CDR3 contains 15 residues. The CDR3 DNA sequence: TGTGCCAGCAGTTTAGTTACAGGGGTCGGAGAAAAACTGTTTTTT. Translated: CASSLVTGVGEKLFF.

This chain joins TRBV6-5 and TRBJ2-1; 8 positions agree with TRBD2. The CDR3 covers 15 residues. The J segment lost 2 bases and the V segment lost 6 bases, leaving 6 bases of the junction unmatched. Germline loops: CDR1 MNHEY, CDR2 SVGAGI. The CDR3 sequence is CASRLSGNPYNEQFF. The CDR3 bases are TGTGCCAGCAGGCTTAGCGGGAACCCCTACAATGAGCAGTTCTTC.